What follows describes a single TCR beta chain. This record comes from a study of shared clonotypes between healthy human individuals. All donors were healthy HIV-negative adults lacking recent acute infections or vaccinations. Splitting the CD4+ cells yielded a CD45RA+ naive subset and a CD45RA-negative memory subset. Libraries were prepared by immunoSEQ multiplex PCR; TCRdb keeps only in-frame clonotypes and omits some of them. The repertoire includes approximately 2.3 million clones, over 90% of them detected once, and 0.3% to 0.4% sits in the top ten. Sequenced: naive CD4+ T cells from PBMCs. Stated subset: CD45RA+ positively selected. This clonotype was sampled from a man aged 18-30 years in good health. Some clones in this sample may be carry-over from other donors' samples.

The CDR3 nucleotides read TGTGCCAGCAGCTTATGGGTAGGGGAGGGTGGCTACACCTTC. Translated, it gives CASSLWVGEGGYTF. The chain carries TRBV7-3 and TRBJ1-2; maybe TRBD1 (5 bases). Germline values: CDR1 SGHTA, CDR2 FQGTGA. The CDR3 has 14 amino acids. The germline V and J ends were trimmed by 2 bases and 7 bases, with 14 bases remaining between them.